The T cell receptor beta chain under discussion was sequenced for a study of cytomegalovirus exposure and HLA in healthy donors. TCRdb's table, derived via immunoSEQ multiplex PCR, lists solely in-frame clones and lacks some. This table has about 240,000 clones, approximately 86% appearing once. The CDR3 consists of 14 residues. Germline V gives CDR1 MRHNA, CDR2 SNTAGT. The V end lost 3 bases, the J end lost 0 bases, and 6 bases lay between the germline ends. This clone showed up just a few times. The chain couples TRBV6-4 to TRBJ2-1; D is perhaps TRBD1 (5 bases). The sequence was collected from a woman aged 25 to 39 in good health and CMV-seropositive. Sequencing was performed on PBMCs. CDR3 loop: CASSEDNSYNEQFF. Written as DNA, the CDR3 is TGTGCCAGCAGTGAGGACAACTCCTACAATGAGCAGTTCTTC.